This TCR beta chain came from a study of blood T cell repertoires in COVID-19. Study context: Sites in the United States, Italy and Spain provided acute and convalescent COVID-19 samples. PBMCs, B-cell-depleted T cells, or T cells provided the cDNA or gDNA that made up the material.

Data came from immunoSEQ multiplex PCR; TCRdb stores just in-frame clones and leaves some out. The sample contains tens of thousands of clones, roughly 77% of which appear only once. The CDR3 is 14 amino acids. CDR1 is SGHDT, CDR2 YYEEEE, per germline. V shed 6 bases and J 5 bases; nucleotides not matched to a gene: 11. The rearrangement links TRBV5-6 to TRBJ2-7, with 7 bases that match TRBD1. The sequenced sample was peripheral blood. The origin of this receptor is a woman in her 70s with COVID-19, enrolled during active disease. The CDR3 DNA is TGTGCCAGCAACCGAGGCCAGGGGGTAGACGAGCAGTACTTC. The encoded protein is CASNRGQGVDEQYF.